The rows below give T cell receptor beta chains drawn from one sample of a study of blood T cell repertoires in COVID-19. Sequencing used immunoSEQ multiplex PCR; TCRdb keeps in-frame clones, though not all of them. This sample has 85,000 to 100,000 clones, with approximately 86% found just once. Source material: peripheral blood. The receptor source for this set is a man in his fifties or sixties with acute or convalescent COVID-19. Each CDR3 is given with its conserved first and last residue. D genes are given only for firm matches. Expanded clones get a size class; other rows say once, few or many, or leave the size out.

d_call clone_size j_call v_call cdr3_nt cdr3_aa
. . TRBJ1-1 TRBV3-1/TRBV3-2 TGTGCCAGCAGCCAAGTTCGGAACACTGAAGCTTTCTTT CASSQVRNTEAFF
. . TRBJ1-1 TRBV19 TGTGCCAGTAGTCCCAGTCCACTACAGAACACTGAAGCTTTCTTT CASSPSPLQNTEAFF
. . TRBJ2-5 TRBV11-2 TGTGCCAGCATCACCGGGACACACCAAGAGACCCAGTACTTC CASITGTHQETQYF
TRBD2 . TRBJ2-3 TRBV19 TGTGCCAGTAGTATAGCGGGGGGGGATACGCAGTATTTT CASSIAGGDTQYF
. . TRBJ2-7 TRBV6-5 TGTGCCAGCAGTTACACGGGCTACGAGCAGTACTTC CASSYTGYEQYF
TRBD1 . TRBJ1-1 TRBV6-5 TGTGCCACCCTGACAGGGACGAACACTGAAGCTTTCTTT CATLTGTNTEAFF
TRBD1 . TRBJ1-2 TRBV29-1 TGCAGCGTTTACAGGGGGCATAACTATGGCTACACCTTC CSVYRGHNYGYTF
TRBD1 . TRBJ1-1 TRBV29-1 TGCAGCGGGGGACAGGGGTCTGAAGCTTTCTTT CSGGQGSEAFF
TRBD2 once TRBJ2-5 TRBV11-2 TGTGCCAGCAGCCAAACTAGCGGGGCTATAGAGACCCAGTACTTC CASSQTSGAIETQYF
TRBD2 . TRBJ2-3 TRBV9 TGTGCCAGCAGCACTAGCGGAACTGCATCAGATACGCAGTATTTT CASSTSGTASDTQYF
. . TRBJ1-5 TRBV19 TGTGCCAGTAGTACCTCAGGATTCAATCAGCCCCAGCATTTT CASSTSGFNQPQHF
. . TRBJ2-5 TRBV7-9 TGTGCCAGCAGCTTCGGGGGTTTCGGGGAGACCCAGTACTTC CASSFGGFGETQYF
. once TRBJ1-2 TRBV30 TGTGCCTGGAGTGGGCCAGGGCATACTAAGGGATATGGCTACACCTTC CAWSGPGHTKGYGYTF
. few TRBJ2-7 TRBV28 TGTGCCAGCAGTTTGATTAGTTACGAGCAGTACTTC CASSLISYEQYF
TRBD1 . TRBJ1-2 TRBV28 TGTGCCAGCAGGCCAAACCAGGGGGCGAGCGGCTACACCTTC CASRPNQGASGYTF
. once TRBJ1-1 TRBV11-3 TGTGCCAGCAGCTTAAGGACAAACACTGAAGCTTTCTTT CASSLRTNTEAFF
TRBD1 . TRBJ1-2 TRBV7-2 TGTGCCAGCAGCTTAGACAGGGGTAACTATGGCTACACCTTC CASSLDRGNYGYTF
. . TRBJ2-2 TRBV5-4 TGTGCCAGCAGCTTCGGGGGAACCGGGGAGCTGTTTTTT CASSFGGTGELFF
TRBD1 . TRBJ1-1 TRBV6-6 TGTGCCAGCAGTGCCCCAGGGGGCTTCGCTGAAGCTTTCTTT CASSAPGGFAEAFF
. . TRBJ1-6 TRBV2 TGTGCCAGCAGCCGGGACCCAGGGAGGAATTCACCCCTCCACTTT CASSRDPGRNSPLHF
TRBD2 once TRBJ2-7 TRBV7-8 TGTGCCAGCAGCTTAGCAACTAGCGGGGACGAGCAGTACTTC CASSLATSGDEQYF
. once TRBJ1-1 TRBV29-1 TGCAGCGTAGAGCCTGAAGCTTTCTTT CSVEPEAFF
. . TRBJ2-1 TRBV30 TGTGCCCAAGCAGACAGATCTACCTACAATGAGCAGTTCTTC CAQADRSTYNEQFF
TRBD2 once TRBJ2-3 TRBV11-2 TGTGCCAGCAGCTTCGGGCTAGCGGGTAGAGATACGCAGTATTTT CASSFGLAGRDTQYF
. . TRBJ1-2 TRBV12-3/TRBV12-4 TGTGCCAGCAGTGTTACAGGGATCTATGGCTACACCTTC CASSVTGIYGYTF
. . TRBJ2-2 TRBV11-2 TGTGCCAGCAGCCCCGGGACAAGGAACACCGGGGAGCTGTTTTTT CASSPGTRNTGELFF
. . TRBJ1-1 TRBV12-3/TRBV12-4 TGTGCCAGCAGCTGGAGAATCACTGAAGCTTTCTTT CASSWRITEAFF
. . TRBJ2-1 TRBV6-5 TGTGCCAGCAGTTACGAGGGAGAGGGGGTCTACAATGAGCAGTTCTTC CASSYEGEGVYNEQFF
. . TRBJ1-1 TRBV5-4 TGTGCCAGCAGCTTGGAACAGCTCCTGAACACTGAAGCTTTCTTT CASSLEQLLNTEAFF
TRBD1 . TRBJ1-2 TRBV12-3/TRBV12-4 TGTGCCAGCAGTGACAGGGGTGGAGGCTACACCTTC CASSDRGGGYTF
. . TRBJ1-1 TRBV2 TGTGCCGGAGCGGAGCAGCCCTTCACTGAAGCTTTCTTT CAGAEQPFTEAFF
TRBD1 . TRBJ1-6 TRBV29-1 TGCAGCGCACAACAGGGGGATTCACCCCTCCACTTT CSAQQGDSPLHF
TRBD1 . TRBJ1-2 TRBV30 TGTGCCTGGGGTACGGGACAGGGGAACTATGGCTACACCTTC CAWGTGQGNYGYTF
TRBD1 . TRBJ2-7 TRBV9 TGTGCCAGCAGCGTTCCTACCCGGGACAGGGGGTCCTACGAGCAGTACTTC CASSVPTRDRGSYEQYF
TRBD2 . TRBJ2-1 TRBV3-1/TRBV3-2 TGTGCCAGCAGCCAAGTGGGACTAGCGGGACTCCACAATGAGCAGTTCTTC CASSQVGLAGLHNEQFF
TRBD1 . TRBJ1-1 TRBV5-1 TGCGCCAGCAGCTTCCCGGGACAGGGCACTGAAGCTTTCTTT CASSFPGQGTEAFF
TRBD2 . TRBJ2-1 TRBV5-6 TGTGCCAGCAGCGGACTAGCGGGGATTAATGAGCAGTTCTTC CASSGLAGINEQFF
. . TRBJ1-1 TRBV6-5 TGTGCCAGCAGCGGTATTACTGAAGCTTTCTTT CASSGITEAFF
. . TRBJ2-5 TRBV7-3 TGTGCCAGCAGCCTTAGTGCTCCGGAGACCCAGTACTTC CASSLSAPETQYF
TRBD1 . TRBJ2-7 TRBV20-1 TGCAGTGCTAGTTCAGGGGGCTACGAGCAGTACTTC CSASSGGYEQYF
TRBD2 . TRBJ2-1 TRBV7-3 TGTGCCAGCAGCTTCCAGGGGACTAGGGAGAAGCAGTTCTTC CASSFQGTREKQFF
. . TRBJ1-2 TRBV2 TGTGCCAGCAGCGAAGACGGCCTGGGCAGCTTCAGAGGCTACACCTTC CASSEDGLGSFRGYTF
. . TRBJ2-7 TRBV29-1 TGCAGCGTTGGCGTCGCCTACGAGCAGTACTTC CSVGVAYEQYF
TRBD1 . TRBJ1-5 TRBV18 TGTGCCAGCTCCCAATCGGGACAGGGAAGCTGGCGCAATCAGCCCCAGCATTTT CASSQSGQGSWRNQPQHF
TRBD2 few TRBJ2-2 TRBV5-1 TGCGCCAGCAGCTTAACGACTAGCAGCCGGGAGCTGTTTTTT CASSLTTSSRELFF
. . TRBJ1-6 TRBV19 TGTGCCAGTAGCGCGGGACGTAGAATTCACCCCCTCCACTTT CASSAGRRIHPLHF
. . TRBJ2-7 TRBV5-6 TGTGCCAGCAGCTTGCTATTTTACGAGCAGTACTTC CASSLLFYEQYF
. few TRBJ1-1 TRBV5-1 TGCGCCAGCAGCCGCACACCCACAGGGAACACTGAAGCTTTCTTT CASSRTPTGNTEAFF
. . TRBJ1-2 TRBV6-5 TGTGCCAGCACCCCAGGGGCGGTTAACTCCTATGGCTACACCTTC CASTPGAVNSYGYTF
. . TRBJ2-7 TRBV4-3 TGCGCCAGCAGCCAAGAAGTGTCAGGGTCCTACGAGCAGTACTTC CASSQEVSGSYEQYF
. . TRBJ2-1 TRBV7-8 TGTGCCAGCAGCTCCGCCGTCGCGGGTGGCTCCTACAATGAGCAGTTCTTC CASSSAVAGGSYNEQFF
TRBD2 few TRBJ2-3 TRBV15 TGTGCCACCAGCAGAGACACACCGTTGACTAGCGGGGAAGATACGCAGTATTTT CATSRDTPLTSGEDTQYF
. . TRBJ1-1 TRBV6-4 TGTGCCAGCAGGCCCGAGGTGGGTGTGAACACTGAAGCTTTCTTT CASRPEVGVNTEAFF
. . TRBJ2-7 TRBV11-2 TGTGCCAGCAGCTCAGACAGGACCTACGAGCAGTACTTC CASSSDRTYEQYF
TRBD2 . TRBJ2-7 TRBV6-1 TGTGCCAGCAGTGCTTCGCCCCTAGCGGGAGGGCCTAGCGAGCAGTACTTC CASSASPLAGGPSEQYF
TRBD1 . TRBJ1-2 TRBV18 TGTGCCAGCTCACCACCGACAGGGAGCTATGGCTACACCTTC CASSPPTGSYGYTF
TRBD1 . TRBJ1-1 TRBV7-8 TGTGCCAGCAGCTCCGGGGACAGGGGGAACACTGAAGCTTTCTTT CASSSGDRGNTEAFF